The 6 T cell receptor beta chains in this list originate from one sample, sequenced in a study of blood T cell repertoires in COVID-19. Sequenced by immunoSEQ multiplex PCR; TCRdb stores in-frame clones only, minus some. Of about 300,000 clones listed, 83% are singletons. The sample taken for sequencing was peripheral blood. Receptor source: a woman aged 45-65 years with acute or convalescent COVID-19.

The chain employs TRBV6-2 or TRBV6-3 and TRBJ1-1; D is perhaps TRBD1 (5 bases). V was trimmed by 6 bases and J by 4 bases, leaving 15 bases between them. The CDR3 runs to 14 residues. Germline values: CDR1 MNHEY, CDR2 SVGEGT. CDR3 DNA: TGTGCCAGCAGCGTGGGGGGAGAGTTCACTGAAGCTTTCTTT. As protein: CASSVGGEFTEAFF.

This clone showed up just once. The chain uses TRBV11-2 and TRBJ2-3, with 8 bases fitting TRBD2. With V trimmed by 3 bases and J by 5 bases, 4 bases remained unmatched. Germline CDR1 and CDR2: SGHAT and FQNNGV. The CDR3 runs to 14 residues. The CDR3 DNA is TGTGCCAGCAGCTTCTCGGGGGGGCGAGATACGCAGTATTTT. Amino acid sequence: CASSFSGGRDTQYF.

This rearrangement joins TRBV5-4 to TRBJ2-5; TRBD2 matches 8 bases. V lost 6 bases to trimming and J lost 1 base; unmatched junction nucleotides: 8. The CDR3 runs to 15 residues. Germline V lookup: CDR1 SGHNT, CDR2 YYREEE (reference sequence). The CDR3 here is CASISASGRQETQYF. The CDR3 region has the DNA TGTGCCAGCATTTCTGCTAGCGGGCGCCAAGAGACCCAGTACTTC.

The V gene is TRBV2, the J gene TRBJ1-2; TRBD1 might be the D (5 bases). CDR1 is SNHLY, CDR2 FYNNEI, per germline. The V end was cut by 6 bases, the J end by 6 bases, with 20 bases between. This CDR3 region has 15 residues. CDR3 sequence: CASSDGTAGGNGYTF. CDR3 nucleotide sequence: TGTGCCAGCAGCGACGGGACCGCCGGGGGGAATGGCTACACCTTC.

The J gene is TRBJ1-1, the V gene TRBV9, with D hard to call. This CDR3 is 14 amino acids long. Germline CDR1 SGDLS, CDR2 YYNGEE. The germline V and J ends were trimmed by 6 bases and 0 bases, with 12 bases remaining between them. CDR3 sequence (DNA): TGTGCCAGCACCAGAGACACATTGAACACTGAAGCTTTCTTT. Amino acids: CASTRDTLNTEAFF.

For the CDR3, the DNA is TGTGCCAGCAGTGACGGGAGTATGGGATCAGATACGCAGTATTTT. Translation: CASSDGSMGSDTQYF. The chain combines TRBV6-1 with TRBJ2-3; TRBD2 is a possible D gene (6 bases). Trimming removed 3 bases from V and 4 bases from J, with 14 bases in between. This CDR3 is 15 amino acids long. Germline V lookup: CDR1 MNHNS, CDR2 SASEGT.